This T cell receptor beta chain originates from a study of control samples from healthy donors and cancer patients. CDR1 and CDR2 from the germline V gene are SGHAT and FQNNGV. V lost 0 bases, J lost 0 bases, and 6 bases lay in between. This CDR3 is built from 14 residues. The assay was immunoSEQ multiplex PCR, and TCRdb's table has in-frame clones only and misses some. Of about 69,000 clones in the sample, over 65% were seen once. Source material: PBMCs. This receptor was obtained from a woman between 50 and 59 years old with lung cancer. The chain couples TRBV11-2 to TRBJ2-7; perhaps TRBD1 as D (5 bases). CDR3: CASSLDTGSYEQYF. CDR3 sequence (DNA): TGTGCCAGCAGCTTAGATACAGGCTCCTACGAGCAGTACTTC.